The 10 T cell receptor beta chains listed next were all sequenced from one sample in a study of cytomegalovirus exposure and HLA in healthy donors. The PCR employed 60 Vbeta primers together with 13 Jbeta primers. Produced via immunoSEQ multiplex PCR; TCRdb's table is partial and in-frame only. The profile covers roughly 150,000 clones, with roughly 80% appearing a single time and around 4.3% taken by the ten largest. Material for sequencing was PBMCs. The receptors derive from a man aged 50 or older in good health and CMV-seropositive.

This chain connects TRBV6-5 to TRBJ1-1, with D tentatively TRBD1 (5 bases). The V gene lost 2 bases and the J gene lost 4 bases, with 14 bases spanning the gap. Germline loops: CDR1 MNHEY, CDR2 SVGAGI. The CDR3 is 15 residues long. The CDR3 spells CASSYQTPGVTEAFF. As DNA, the CDR3 is TGTGCCAGCAGTTACCAAACCCCGGGGGTCACTGAAGCTTTCTTT.

The CDR3 sequence is CASSFRGSSYNEQFF. The CDR3, as DNA: TGTGCCAGCAGCTTTCGGGGGAGCTCCTACAATGAGCAGTTCTTC. This chain uses TRBV11-2 with TRBJ2-1; the D gene is possibly TRBD2 (6 bases). Trimming stripped 3 bases from V and 0 bases from J, with 9 bases between. Per the germline V gene, CDR1 is SGHAT and CDR2 is FQNNGV. The CDR3 consists of 15 residues.

The J gene is TRBJ2-3, the V gene TRBV7-2; D remains unclear. This CDR3 contains 15 residues. Germline V gives CDR1 SGHTA, CDR2 FQGNSA. V was cut by 5 bases and J by 3 bases, with 15 bases left in between. CDR3 in DNA: TGTGCCAGCAGCCCGACTCACCTCGGGACAGATACGCAGTATTTT. Its translation: CASSPTHLGTDTQYF.

The V and J genes are TRBV6-5 and TRBJ2-2; D might be TRBD1 (6 bases). Between the trimmed V and J ends, which lost 2 bases and 1 base, there was a span of 11 bases. This CDR3 spans 16 amino acids. Germline CDR1 reads MNHEY; CDR2 reads SVGAGI. CDR3 sequence (DNA): TGTGCCAGCAGTTACGCCGGGACAATGAACACCGGGGAGCTGTTTTTT. This encodes CASSYAGTMNTGELFF.

The chain links TRBV7-6 to TRBJ2-5; D call uncertain. CDR1 SGHVS and CDR2 FNYEAQ come from the germline V gene. V was clipped by 4 bases and J by 5 bases, with 14 bases between them. This CDR3 contains 14 residues. The CDR3 DNA follows: TGTGCCAGCAGCTCCCTTTTCTCTGCGGAGACCCAGTACTTC. This sequence encodes CASSSLFSAETQYF.

The CDR3 DNA sequence: TGTGCCAGCAGCTTGACCCTAACCACCCACACAGATACGCAGTATTTT. Its translation is CASSLTLTTHTDTQYF. The rearrangement joins TRBV5-4 to TRBJ2-3; D call uncertain. This CDR3 is built from 16 residues. CDR1 and CDR2 from the germline V gene are SGHNT and YYREEE (reference sequence). V was clipped by 1 base and J by 2 bases, with 14 bases between them.

The chain links TRBV7-3 to TRBJ2-2, with TRBD1 matching over 7 bases. This CDR3 is built from 16 residues. The germline V gene encodes CDR1 SGHTA and CDR2 FQGTGA. The J segment lost 3 bases and the V segment lost 5 bases, leaving 9 bases of the junction unmatched. CDR3 DNA sequence: TGTGCCAGCAGCCCTACAGGGGCCAGATACACCGGGGAGCTGTTTTTT. Its protein is CASSPTGARYTGELFF.

The rearrangement links TRBV5-1 to TRBJ2-1; TRBD1 agrees at 8 bases. V shed 4 bases and J 12 bases; nucleotides not matched to a gene: 3. In germline, CDR1 is SGHRS, CDR2 YFSETQ. This CDR3 region has 11 residues. CDR3 bases: TGCGCCAGCAGCCCCGGGACAGGGCAGTTCTTC. Encoded protein: CASSPGTGQFF.

This chain uses TRBV5-1 with TRBJ1-1, with 10 bases matching TRBD1. The CDR3 is 15 amino acids. The V segment lost 4 bases and the J segment 4 bases; nucleotides outside the gene matches: 7. Looked up from germline, CDR1 is SGHRS and CDR2 is YFSETQ. The CDR3 here is CASSPGTGEGTEAFF. CDR3 nucleotides: TGCGCCAGCAGCCCGGGGACAGGGGAAGGCACTGAAGCTTTCTTT.

The V and J genes are TRBV9 and TRBJ2-2, with TRBD2 identical over 12 bases. V was clipped by 0 bases and J by 3 bases; unmatched bases: 9. Germline lookup yields CDR1 SGDLS and CDR2 YYNGEE. CDR3 length equals 19 residues. This CDR3 is CASSVETSGGRSDTGELFF. In DNA form, the CDR3 reads TGTGCCAGCAGCGTAGAGACTAGCGGGGGACGTAGCGACACCGGGGAGCTGTTTTTT.